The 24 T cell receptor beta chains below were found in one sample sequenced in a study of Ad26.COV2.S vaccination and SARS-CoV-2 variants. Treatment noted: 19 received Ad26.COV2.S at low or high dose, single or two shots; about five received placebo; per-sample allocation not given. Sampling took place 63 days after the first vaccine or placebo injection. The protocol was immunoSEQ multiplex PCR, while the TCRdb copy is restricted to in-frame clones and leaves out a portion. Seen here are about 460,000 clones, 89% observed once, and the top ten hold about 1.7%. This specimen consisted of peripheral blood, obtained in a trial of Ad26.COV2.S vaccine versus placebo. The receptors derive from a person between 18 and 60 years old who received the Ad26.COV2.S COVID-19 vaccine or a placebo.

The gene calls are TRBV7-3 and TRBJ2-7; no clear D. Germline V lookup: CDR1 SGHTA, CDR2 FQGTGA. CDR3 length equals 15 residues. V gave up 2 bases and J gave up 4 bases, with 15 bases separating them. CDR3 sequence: CASSLEVGYVYEQYF. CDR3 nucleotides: TGTGCCAGCAGCTTAGAGGTAGGGTACGTATACGAGCAGTACTTC.

CDR3 loop: CASSLDGGPYNSPLHF. The CDR3 nucleotides are TGTGCCAGCAGCTTAGATGGGGGACCCTATAATTCACCCCTCCACTTT. The chain links TRBV7-6 to TRBJ1-6; a weak D match, TRBD1 (5 bases). The CDR3 is 16 amino acids. V lost 1 base to trimming and J lost 2 bases, with 9 bases between them. Germline values: CDR1 SGHVS, CDR2 FNYEAQ.

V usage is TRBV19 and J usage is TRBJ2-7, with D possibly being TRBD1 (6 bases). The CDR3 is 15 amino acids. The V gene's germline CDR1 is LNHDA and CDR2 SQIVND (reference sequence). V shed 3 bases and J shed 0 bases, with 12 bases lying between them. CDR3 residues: CASSISSGDSYEQYF. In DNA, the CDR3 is TGTGCCAGTAGTATTAGTTCAGGGGACTCCTACGAGCAGTACTTC.

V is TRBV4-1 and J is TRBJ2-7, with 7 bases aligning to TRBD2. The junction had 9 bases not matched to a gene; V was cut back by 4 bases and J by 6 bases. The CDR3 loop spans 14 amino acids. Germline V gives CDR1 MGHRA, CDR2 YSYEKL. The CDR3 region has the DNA TGCGCCAGCAGCCGTGGGACTACCGCCCTCGAGCAGTACTTC. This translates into CASSRGTTALEQYF.

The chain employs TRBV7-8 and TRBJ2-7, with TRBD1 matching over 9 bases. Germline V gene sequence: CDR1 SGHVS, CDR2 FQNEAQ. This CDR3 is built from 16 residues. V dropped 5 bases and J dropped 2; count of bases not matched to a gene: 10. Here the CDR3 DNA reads TGTGCCAGCAGCCCCAGAACGACAGGGGGGCCCTACGAGCAGTACTTC. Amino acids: CASSPRTTGGPYEQYF.

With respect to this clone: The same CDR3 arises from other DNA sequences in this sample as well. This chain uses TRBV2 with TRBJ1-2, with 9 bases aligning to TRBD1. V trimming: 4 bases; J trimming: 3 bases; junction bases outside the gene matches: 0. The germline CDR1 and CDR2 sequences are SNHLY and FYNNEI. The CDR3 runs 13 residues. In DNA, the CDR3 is TGTGCCAGCAGTGGACAGGGGGACTATGGCTACACCTTC. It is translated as CASSGQGDYGYTF.

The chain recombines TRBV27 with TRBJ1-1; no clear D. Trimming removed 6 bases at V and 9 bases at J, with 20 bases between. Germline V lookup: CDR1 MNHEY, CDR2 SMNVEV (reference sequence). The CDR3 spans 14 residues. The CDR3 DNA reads TGTGCCAGCAGCCGATCCGCAAATGTAGAGAAAGCTTTCTTT. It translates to CASSRSANVEKAFF.

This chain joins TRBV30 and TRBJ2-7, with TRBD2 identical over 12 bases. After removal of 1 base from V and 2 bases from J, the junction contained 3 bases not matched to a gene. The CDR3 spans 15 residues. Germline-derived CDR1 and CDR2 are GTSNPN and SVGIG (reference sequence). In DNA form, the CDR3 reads TGTGCCTGGAGTGCCTGGACTAGCGGGGCCTACGAGCAGTACTTC. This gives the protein CAWSAWTSGAYEQYF.

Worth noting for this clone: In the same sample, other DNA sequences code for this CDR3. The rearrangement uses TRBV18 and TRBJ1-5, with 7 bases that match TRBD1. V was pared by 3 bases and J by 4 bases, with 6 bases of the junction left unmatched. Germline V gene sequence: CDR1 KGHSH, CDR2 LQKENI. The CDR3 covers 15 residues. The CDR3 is CASSPPGQKNQPQHF. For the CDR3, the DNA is TGTGCCAGCTCACCCCCGGGACAGAAGAATCAGCCCCAGCATTTT. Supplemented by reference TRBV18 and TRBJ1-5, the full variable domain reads NAGVMQNPRHLVRRRGQEARLRCSPMKGHSHVYWYRQLPEEGLKFMVYLQKENIIDESGMPKERFSAEFPKEGPSILRIQQVVRGDSAAYFCASSPPGQKNQPQHFGDGTRLSIL.

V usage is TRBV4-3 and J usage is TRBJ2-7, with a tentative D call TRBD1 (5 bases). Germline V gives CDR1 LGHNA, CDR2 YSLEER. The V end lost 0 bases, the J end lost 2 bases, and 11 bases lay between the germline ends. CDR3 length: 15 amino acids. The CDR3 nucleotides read TGCGCCAGCAGCCAAGAGTCCCAGGGTGCCTACGAGCAGTACTTC. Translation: CASSQESQGAYEQYF.

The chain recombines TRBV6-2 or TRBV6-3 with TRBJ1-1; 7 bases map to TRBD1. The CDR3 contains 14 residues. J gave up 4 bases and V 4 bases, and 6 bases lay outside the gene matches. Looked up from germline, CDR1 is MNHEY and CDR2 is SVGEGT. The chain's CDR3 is CASSLGGSTTEAFF. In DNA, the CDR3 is TGTGCCAGCAGTTTAGGGGGCAGCACCACTGAAGCTTTCTTT.

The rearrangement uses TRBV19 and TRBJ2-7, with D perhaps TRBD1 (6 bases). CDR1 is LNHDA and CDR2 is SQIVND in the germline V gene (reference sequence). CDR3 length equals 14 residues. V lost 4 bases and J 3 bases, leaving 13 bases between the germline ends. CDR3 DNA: TGTGCCAGTAGTAGCCGGGACATCTACTACGAGCAGTACTTC. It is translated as CASSSRDIYYEQYF.

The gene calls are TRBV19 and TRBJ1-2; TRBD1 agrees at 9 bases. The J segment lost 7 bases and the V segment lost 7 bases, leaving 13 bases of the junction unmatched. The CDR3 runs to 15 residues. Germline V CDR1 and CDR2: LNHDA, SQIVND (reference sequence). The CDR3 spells CASTSLGQGRSGYTF. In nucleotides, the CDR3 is TGTGCCAGTACCTCCTTAGGACAGGGGAGGAGTGGCTACACCTTC.

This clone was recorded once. CDR3 protein: CASSAHPETWNTEAFF. The CDR3 DNA follows: TGTGCCAGCAGCGCTCACCCGGAGACGTGGAACACTGAAGCTTTCTTT. The chain couples TRBV9 to TRBJ1-1; D call uncertain. The CDR3 extends over 16 amino acids. Germline CDR1 reads SGDLS; CDR2 reads YYNGEE. Trimming shortened V by 3 bases and J by 1 base, and 16 bases separated the two germline ends.

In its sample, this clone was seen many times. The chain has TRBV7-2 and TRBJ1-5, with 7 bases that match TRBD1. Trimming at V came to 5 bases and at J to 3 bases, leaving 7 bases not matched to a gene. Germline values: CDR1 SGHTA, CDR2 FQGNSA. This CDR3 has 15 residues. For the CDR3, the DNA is TGTGCCAGCAGCGGGACAGCTGATATCAATCAGCCCCAGCATTTT. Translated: CASSGTADINQPQHF.

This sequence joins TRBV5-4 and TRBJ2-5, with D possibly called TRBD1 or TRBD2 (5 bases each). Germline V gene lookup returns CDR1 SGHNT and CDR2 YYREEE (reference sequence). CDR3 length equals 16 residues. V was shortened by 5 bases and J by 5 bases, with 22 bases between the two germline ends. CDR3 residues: CASSKPGTSLRETQYF. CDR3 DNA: TGTGCCAGCAGTAAACCGGGGACCTCACTTCGGGAGACCCAGTACTTC.

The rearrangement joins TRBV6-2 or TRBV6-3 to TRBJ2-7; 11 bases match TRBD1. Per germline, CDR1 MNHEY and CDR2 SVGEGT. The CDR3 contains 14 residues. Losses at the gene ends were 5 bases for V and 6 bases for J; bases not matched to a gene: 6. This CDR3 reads CASSRSGTGGEQYF. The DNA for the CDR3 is TGTGCCAGCAGTCGATCCGGGACAGGGGGCGAGCAGTACTTC.

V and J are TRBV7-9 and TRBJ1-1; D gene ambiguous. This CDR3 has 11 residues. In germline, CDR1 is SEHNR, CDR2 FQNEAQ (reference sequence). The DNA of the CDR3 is TGTGGCGTGGCAGGATTTACTGAAGCTTTCTTT. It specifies CGVAGFTEAFF.

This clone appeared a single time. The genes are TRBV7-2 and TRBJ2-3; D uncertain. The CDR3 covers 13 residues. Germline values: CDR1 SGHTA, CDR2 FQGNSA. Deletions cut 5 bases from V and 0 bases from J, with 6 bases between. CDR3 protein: CASSVPSTDTQYF. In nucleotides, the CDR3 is TGTGCCAGCAGCGTACCCAGCACAGATACGCAGTATTTT.

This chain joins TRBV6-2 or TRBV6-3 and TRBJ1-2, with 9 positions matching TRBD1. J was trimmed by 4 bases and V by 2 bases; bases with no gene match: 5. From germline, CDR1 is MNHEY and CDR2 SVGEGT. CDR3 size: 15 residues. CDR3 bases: TGTGCCAGCAGTTACCCTCAGACAGGGGGCTATGGCTACACCTTC. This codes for CASSYPQTGGYGYTF.

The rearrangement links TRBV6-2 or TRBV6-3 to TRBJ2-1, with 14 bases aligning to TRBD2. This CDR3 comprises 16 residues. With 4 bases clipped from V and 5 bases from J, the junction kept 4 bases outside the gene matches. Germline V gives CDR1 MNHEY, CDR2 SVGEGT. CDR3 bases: TGTGCCAGCAGTTCCAGACTAGCGGGGGGGGACAATGAGCAGTTCTTC. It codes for CASSSRLAGGDNEQFF.

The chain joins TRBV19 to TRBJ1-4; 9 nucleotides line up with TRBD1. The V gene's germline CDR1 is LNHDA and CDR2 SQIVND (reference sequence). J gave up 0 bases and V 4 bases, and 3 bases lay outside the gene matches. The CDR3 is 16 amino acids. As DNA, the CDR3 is TGTGCCAGTAGTAGGGACAGGGTAGCAACTAATGAAAAACTGTTTTTT. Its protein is CASSRDRVATNEKLFF.

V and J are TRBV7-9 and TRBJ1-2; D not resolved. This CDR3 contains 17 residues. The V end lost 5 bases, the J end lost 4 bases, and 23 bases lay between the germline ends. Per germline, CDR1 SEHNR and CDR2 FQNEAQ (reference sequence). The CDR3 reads CASSLHPAQTKGYGYTF. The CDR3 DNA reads TGTGCCAGCAGCCTCCATCCGGCACAGACAAAGGGCTATGGCTACACCTTC. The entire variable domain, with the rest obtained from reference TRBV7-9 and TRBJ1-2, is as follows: DTGVSQNPRHKITKRGQNVTFRCDPISEHNRLYWYRQTLGQGPEFLTYFQNEAQLEKSRLLSDRFSAERPKGSFSTLEIQRTEQGDSAMYLCASSLHPAQTKGYGYTFGSGTRLTVV.

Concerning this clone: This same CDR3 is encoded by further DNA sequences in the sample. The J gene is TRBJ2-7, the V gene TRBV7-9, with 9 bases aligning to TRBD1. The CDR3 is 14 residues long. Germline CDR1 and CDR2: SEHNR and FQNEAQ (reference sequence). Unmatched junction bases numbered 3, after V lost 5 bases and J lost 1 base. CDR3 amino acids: CASSLGTGSYEQYF. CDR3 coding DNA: TGTGCCAGCAGCCTAGGGACAGGGTCCTACGAGCAGTACTTC. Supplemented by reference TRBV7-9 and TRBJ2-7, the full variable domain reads DTGVSQNPRHKITKRGQNVTFRCDPISEHNRLYWYRQTLGQGPEFLTYFQNEAQLEKSRLLSDRFSAERPKGSFSTLEIQRTEQGDSAMYLCASSLGTGSYEQYFGPGTRLTVT.